The 21 T cell receptor beta chains below all came from one sample that was sequenced in a study of T cell changes during pregnancy in multiple sclerosis. Sequencing was performed with immunoSEQ multiplex PCR; in TCRdb, only in-frame clones are kept and a portion is missing. This table holds roughly 59,000 clones, roughly 89% found once. Sample: peripheral blood, taken in the third trimester of pregnancy. The receptors here all came from a female donor in good health, enrolled as a control in a pregnancy study.

This clone is a singleton in its sample. The rearrangement uses TRBV4-1 and TRBJ1-4, with TRBD1 matching over 9 bases. CDR1 and CDR2 from the germline V gene are MGHRA and YSYEKL. Trimming removed 8 bases from V and 8 bases from J; junction bases left unmatched: 15. CDR3 length: 16 amino acids. As DNA, the CDR3 is TGCGCCAGCCTGGGGAAGAGCGGGACAGGGTACGAAAAACTGTTTTTT. This codes for CASLGKSGTGYEKLFF.

The chain has TRBV30 and TRBJ2-7; 9 nucleotides line up with TRBD1. This CDR3 comprises 12 residues. Germline V CDR1 and CDR2: GTSNPN, SVGIG (reference sequence). With V trimmed by 8 bases and J by 0 bases, 2 bases remained unmatched. The CDR3 nucleotides read TGTGCCAGGGGACAGGGCTCCTACGAGCAGTACTTC. Protein sequence: CARGQGSYEQYF. The full variable domain, with the rest looked up from reference TRBV30 and TRBJ2-7, is SQTIHQWPATLVQPVGSPLSLECTVEGTSNPNLYWYRQAAGRGLQLLFYSVGIGQISSEVPQNLSASRPQDRQFILSSKKLLLSDSGFYLCARGQGSYEQYFGPGTRLTVT.

The chain links TRBV29-1 to TRBJ2-2, with TRBD1 matching over 8 bases. This CDR3 has 15 amino acids. With 2 bases clipped from V and 4 bases from J, the junction kept 6 bases outside the gene matches. CDR1 is SQVTM, CDR2 ANQGSEA, per germline. CDR3 DNA sequence: TGCAGCGTTGAACCGGGACAGGTGGGCACCGGGGAGCTGTTTTTT. Translating gives CSVEPGQVGTGELFF.

The V gene is TRBV7-2, the J gene TRBJ2-3; D is uncertain. Trimming cost V 5 bases and J 6 bases, with 12 bases left between them. There are 13 residues in the CDR3. Germline CDR1 and CDR2: SGHTA and FQGNSA. The CDR3 bases are TGTGCCAGCAGCCCCAACTACGCTGATACGCAGTATTTT. Translation gives CASSPNYADTQYF.

V is TRBV7-8 and J is TRBJ2-6, with D possibly TRBD2 on 6 matching bases. The CDR3 totals 16 residues. Deletions cut 1 base from V and 4 bases from J, with 11 bases between. The germline gives CDR1 SGHVS, CDR2 FQNEAQ. CDR3 sequence reads: CASSLGGGRGANVLTF. DNA for the CDR3: TGTGCCAGCAGCTTAGGAGGAGGGCGAGGGGCCAACGTCCTGACTTTC.

V and J are TRBV10-3 and TRBJ2-7, with TRBD2 as a possible D gene (6 bases). Germline lookup yields CDR1 ENHRY and CDR2 SYGVKD. V was pared by 10 bases and J by 3 bases, with 16 bases between. CDR3 length: 13 residues. This CDR3 reads CATWRDGGYEQYF. CDR3 bases: TGTGCCACCTGGCGGGACGGAGGCTACGAGCAGTACTTC.

In this sample, this clone turned up once. The V call is TRBV21-1, the J call TRBJ1-3; TRBD1, the table's D call, lacks a check against the DNA. TRBV21-1 is an annotated pseudogene. The CDR3 totals 18 residues. The CDR3 nucleotides are TGTGCCAGCAGCGACACTCGAAAGGGGGAGACAGGACGAAACACCATATATTTT. This translates into CASSDTRKGETGRNTIYF.

The chain couples TRBV7-6 to TRBJ1-1; D unresolved. Trimming stripped 5 bases from V and 0 bases from J, with 13 bases between. This CDR3 comprises 15 residues. The germline V gene encodes CDR1 SGHVS and CDR2 FNYEAQ. The CDR3: CASSVLEIMNTEAFF. The CDR3 DNA is TGTGCCAGCAGCGTGCTGGAGATTATGAACACTGAAGCTTTCTTT.

This sequence joins TRBV5-1 and TRBJ1-1, with TRBD1 as a possible D gene (6 bases). V dropped 3 bases and J dropped 5 bases, with 8 bases sitting between them. The germline CDR1 and CDR2 sequences are SGHRS and YFSETQ. This CDR3 spans 12 amino acids. Here the CDR3 reads CASSYTGTEAFF. In DNA, the CDR3 is TGCGCCAGCAGCTATACAGGGACTGAAGCTTTCTTT.

The rearrangement joins TRBV7-6 to TRBJ1-1, with unresolved D. The length of the CDR3 is 13 residues. V was cut by 2 bases and J by 1 base, with 5 bases left in between. Per germline, CDR1 SGHVS and CDR2 FNYEAQ. CDR3 region: CASSLQENTEAFF. The CDR3 DNA reads TGTGCCAGCAGCTTACAGGAGAACACTGAAGCTTTCTTT.

The chain carries TRBV19 and TRBJ2-3; no reliable D call. CDR1 is LNHDA, CDR2 SQIVND, per germline (reference sequence). V shed 3 bases and J shed 4 bases, with 11 bases lying between them. This CDR3 has 14 amino acids. CDR3 amino acids: CASSMELRPDTQYF. As DNA, the CDR3 is TGTGCCAGTAGTATGGAGCTGCGGCCAGATACGCAGTATTTT.

The chain carries TRBV18 and TRBJ1-5; possible D gene TRBD1, 5 bases. V lost 3 bases and J lost 3, with 9 bases in between. Germline lookup yields CDR1 KGHSH and CDR2 LQKENI. The CDR3 sequence is 14 residues long. The CDR3 region has the DNA TGTGCCAGCTCACCGTCAGGGCTCAATCAGCCCCAGCATTTT. It codes for CASSPSGLNQPQHF.

The V and J genes are TRBV4-3 and TRBJ2-1; 9 nucleotides agree with TRBD1. CDR3 length equals 17 residues. The germline V gene has CDR1 LGHNA and CDR2 YSLEER. The trim removed 2 bases at V and 7 bases at J, leaving 12 bases unmatched. Written as DNA, the CDR3 is TGCGCCAGCAGCCAACCCCGGGTGGGGGACAGGGCTAATGAGCAGTTCTTC. Residues: CASSQPRVGDRANEQFF.

The rearrangement links TRBV7-2 to TRBJ1-3, with unresolved D. Germline V gene sequence: CDR1 SGHTA, CDR2 FQGNSA. V gave up 2 bases and J gave up 4 bases, with 12 bases separating them. The CDR3 length is 15 residues. CDR3 amino acids: CASSLSLLLGNTIYF. CDR3 nucleotides: TGTGCCAGCAGCTTATCCCTCCTATTGGGAAACACCATATATTTT.

J is TRBJ1-5 and V is TRBV28; D call uncertain. CDR3 length equals 15 residues. The germline V gene encodes CDR1 MDHEN and CDR2 SYDVKM. Trimming shortened V by 8 bases and J by 3 bases, and 17 bases separated the two germline ends. In DNA, the CDR3 is TGTGCCAGCGCTGTCCTTGACGGGAACAATCAGCCCCAGCATTTT. It encodes CASAVLDGNNQPQHF.

This chain joins TRBV10-1 and TRBJ2-7; 11 bases map to TRBD1. J gave up 3 bases and V 2 bases, and 3 bases lay outside the gene matches. The V gene's germline CDR1 is WNHNN and CDR2 SYGVQD (reference sequence). The CDR3 sequence is 15 residues long. CDR3 sequence (DNA): TGCGCCAGCAGTGAGAAGGGACAGGGGGTCTACGAGCAGTACTTC. Protein sequence: CASSEKGQGVYEQYF.

The count of this clone is one. CDR3 amino acids: CACRPTGGANYGYTF. The CDR3 nucleotides are TGTGCCTGCCGACCGACAGGGGGCGCGAACTATGGCTACACCTTC. The chain uses TRBV27 and TRBJ1-2; TRBD1 aligns across 10 bases. Germline values: CDR1 MNHEY, CDR2 SMNVEV (reference sequence). V trimming: 11 bases; J trimming: 2 bases; junction bases outside the gene matches: 11. The CDR3 spans 15 residues.

The CDR3 DNA follows: TGTGCCAGCAGCGAGCGGGGGATATCAGATACGCAGTATTTT. Protein: CASSERGISDTQYF. The chain uses TRBV9 and TRBJ2-3; TRBD2 aligns across 8 bases. Germline CDR1 is SGDLS and CDR2 is YYNGEE. The CDR3 is 14 residues long. V lost 3 bases and J lost 4; bases outside the gene matches: 4.

This sequence joins TRBV4-3 and TRBJ2-7, with D possibly TRBD2 on 5 matching bases. The CDR3 loop spans 15 amino acids. V shed 0 bases and J shed 3 bases, with 12 bases lying between them. Germline CDR1 reads LGHNA; CDR2 reads YSLEER. CDR3 sequence: CASSQEVRGIYEQYF. CDR3 DNA: TGCGCCAGCAGCCAAGAAGTACGGGGAATCTACGAGCAGTACTTC.

The genes are TRBV18 and TRBJ1-2, with D perhaps matching TRBD1 (5 bases). CDR3 length equals 14 residues. V gave up 6 bases and J gave up 3 bases, with 14 bases separating them. Germline values: CDR1 KGHSH, CDR2 LQKENI. CDR3 DNA sequence: TGTGCCAGCTCCGGCGGAACAGGCGACTATGGCTACACCTTC. Amino acids: CASSGGTGDYGYTF.

CDR3 sequence: CASSAGIVQGANTEAFF. CDR3 nucleotides: TGTGCCAGCAGTGCAGGGATTGTACAGGGGGCGAACACTGAAGCTTTCTTT. The chain carries TRBV27 and TRBJ1-1; 9 nucleotides align to TRBD1. Germline V gives CDR1 MNHEY, CDR2 SMNVEV (reference sequence). The CDR3 runs 17 residues. V gave up 5 bases and J gave up 1 base; unmatched junction bases: 11.